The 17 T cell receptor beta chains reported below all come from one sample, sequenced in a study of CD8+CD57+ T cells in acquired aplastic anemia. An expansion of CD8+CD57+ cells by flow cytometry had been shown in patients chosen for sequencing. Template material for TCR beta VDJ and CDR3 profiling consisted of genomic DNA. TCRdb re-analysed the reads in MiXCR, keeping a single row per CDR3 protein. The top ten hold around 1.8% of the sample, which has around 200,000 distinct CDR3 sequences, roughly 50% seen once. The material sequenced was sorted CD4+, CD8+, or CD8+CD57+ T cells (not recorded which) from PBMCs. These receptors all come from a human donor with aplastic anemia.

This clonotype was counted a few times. The CDR3 DNA reads as TGTGCCATCAGTGAGTCGGAGACCCAGTACTTC. Encoded protein: CAISESETQYF. The rearrangement joins TRBV10-3 to TRBJ2-5; unclear D gene. The CDR3 contains 11 residues. In germline, CDR1 is ENHRY, CDR2 SYGVKD. Trimming cost V 0 bases and J 5 bases, with 1 base left between them.

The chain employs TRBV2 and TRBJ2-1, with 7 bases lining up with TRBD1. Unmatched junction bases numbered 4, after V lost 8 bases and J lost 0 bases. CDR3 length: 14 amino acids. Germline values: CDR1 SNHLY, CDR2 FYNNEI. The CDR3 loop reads CASGRQGSYNEQFF. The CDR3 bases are TGTGCCAGCGGGAGACAGGGCTCCTACAATGAGCAGTTCTTC.

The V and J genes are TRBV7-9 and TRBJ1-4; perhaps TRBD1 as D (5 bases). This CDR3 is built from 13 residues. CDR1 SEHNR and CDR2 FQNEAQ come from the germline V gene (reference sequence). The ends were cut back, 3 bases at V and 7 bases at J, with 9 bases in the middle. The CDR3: CASSFGAGEKLFF. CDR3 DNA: TGTGCCAGCAGCTTTGGGGCGGGTGAAAAACTGTTTTTT.

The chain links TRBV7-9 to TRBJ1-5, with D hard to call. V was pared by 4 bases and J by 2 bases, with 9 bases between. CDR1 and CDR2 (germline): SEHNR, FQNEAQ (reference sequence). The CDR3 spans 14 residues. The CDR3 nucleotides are TGTGCCAGCAGCTGGAAGGGCGGCAATCAGCCCCAGCATTTT. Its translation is CASSWKGGNQPQHF. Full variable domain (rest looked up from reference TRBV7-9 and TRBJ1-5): DTGVSQNPRHKITKRGQNVTFRCDPISEHNRLYWYRQTLGQGPEFLTYFQNEAQLEKSRLLSDRFSAERPKGSFSTLEIQRTEQGDSAMYLCASSWKGGNQPQHFGDGTRLSIL.

CDR3 loop: CASSQVPDTQYF. CDR3 in DNA: TGTGCCAGCAGCCAAGTCCCAGATACGCAGTATTTT. The rearrangement links TRBV7-9 to TRBJ2-3; D is undetermined. Trimming stripped 5 bases from V and 4 bases from J, with 7 bases between. The V gene's germline CDR1 is SEHNR and CDR2 FQNEAQ (reference sequence). The CDR3 has 12 residues. Using reference TRBV7-9 and TRBJ2-3 for the parts outside the CDR3, the full variable domain is DTGVSQNPRHKITKRGQNVTFRCDPISEHNRLYWYRQTLGQGPEFLTYFQNEAQLEKSRLLSDRFSAERPKGSFSTLEIQRTEQGDSAMYLCASSQVPDTQYFGPGTRLTVL.

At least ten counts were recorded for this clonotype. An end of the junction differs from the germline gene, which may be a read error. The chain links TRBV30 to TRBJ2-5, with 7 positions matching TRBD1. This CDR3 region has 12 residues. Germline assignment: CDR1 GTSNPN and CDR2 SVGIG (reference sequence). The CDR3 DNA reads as TGTGCCTGGAGTGCCGCCGGGACAGCCGAAGACTTC. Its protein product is CAWSAAGTAEDF.

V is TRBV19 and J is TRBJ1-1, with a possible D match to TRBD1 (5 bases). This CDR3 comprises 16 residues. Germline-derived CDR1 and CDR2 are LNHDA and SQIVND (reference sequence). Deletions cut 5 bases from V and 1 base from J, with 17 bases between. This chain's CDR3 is CASSEWRRAKNTEAFF. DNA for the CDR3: TGTGCCAGTAGTGAGTGGCGCAGGGCTAAGAACACTGAAGCTTTCTTT. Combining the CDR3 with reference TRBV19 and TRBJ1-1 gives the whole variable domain DGGITQSPKYLFRKEGQNVTLSCEQNLNHDAMYWYRQDPGQGLRLIYYSQIVNDFQKGDIAEGYSVSREKKESFPLTVTSAQKNPTAFYLCASSEWRRAKNTEAFFGQGTRLTVV.

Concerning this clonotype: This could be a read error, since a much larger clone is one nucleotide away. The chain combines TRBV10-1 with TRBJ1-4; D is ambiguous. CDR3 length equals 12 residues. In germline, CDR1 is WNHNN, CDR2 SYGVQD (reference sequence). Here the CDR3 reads CASRSTNERLFF. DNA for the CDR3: TGCGCCAGCAGATCAACTAATGAAAGACTGTTTTTT.

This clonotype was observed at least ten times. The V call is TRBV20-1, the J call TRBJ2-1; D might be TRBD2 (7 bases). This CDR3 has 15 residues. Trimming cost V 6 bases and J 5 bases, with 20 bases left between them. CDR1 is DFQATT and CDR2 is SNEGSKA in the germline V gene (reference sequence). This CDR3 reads CSAPREGEAHNEQFF. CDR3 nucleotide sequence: TGCAGTGCACCGAGGGAGGGGGAGGCCCACAATGAGCAGTTCTTC.

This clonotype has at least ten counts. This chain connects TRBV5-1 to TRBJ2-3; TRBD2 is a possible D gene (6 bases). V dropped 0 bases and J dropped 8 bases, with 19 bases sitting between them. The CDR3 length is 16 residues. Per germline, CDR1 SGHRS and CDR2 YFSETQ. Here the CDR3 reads CASSLAPGPNGGTQYF. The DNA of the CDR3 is TGCGCCAGCAGCTTGGCCCCAGGGCCCAACGGGGGTACGCAGTATTTT.

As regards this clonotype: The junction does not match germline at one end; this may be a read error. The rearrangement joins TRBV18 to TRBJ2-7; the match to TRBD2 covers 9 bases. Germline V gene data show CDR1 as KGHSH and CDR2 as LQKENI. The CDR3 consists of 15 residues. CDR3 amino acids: CASSLKGAGGNERYF. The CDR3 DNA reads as TGTGCCAGCTCCCTCAAGGGGGCGGGGGGGAACGAGCGGTACTTC.

In DNA form, the CDR3 reads TGTGCCAGCAGTGATCTCGGACTAGAGTGGTACGAGCAGTACTTC. Its protein is CASSDLGLEWYEQYF. V and J are TRBV2 and TRBJ2-7; 7 nucleotides line up with TRBD2. This CDR3 contains 15 residues. Unmatched junction bases numbered 9, after V lost 3 bases and J lost 4 bases. CDR1 and CDR2 (germline): SNHLY, FYNNEI.

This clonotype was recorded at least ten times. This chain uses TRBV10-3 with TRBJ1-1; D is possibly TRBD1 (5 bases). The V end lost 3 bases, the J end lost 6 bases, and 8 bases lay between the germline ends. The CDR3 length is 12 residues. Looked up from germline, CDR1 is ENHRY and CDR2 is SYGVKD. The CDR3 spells CAISDQGSEAFF. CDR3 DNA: TGTGCCATCAGTGACCAGGGTTCTGAAGCTTTCTTT.

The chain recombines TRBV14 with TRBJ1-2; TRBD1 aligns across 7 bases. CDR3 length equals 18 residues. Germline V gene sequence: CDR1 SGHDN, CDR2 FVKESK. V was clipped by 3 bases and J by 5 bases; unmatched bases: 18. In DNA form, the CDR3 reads TGTGCCAGCAGCCAGAACAAATACTTGGGACAGCTTGGGTATGGCTACACCTTC. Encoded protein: CASSQNKYLGQLGYGYTF.

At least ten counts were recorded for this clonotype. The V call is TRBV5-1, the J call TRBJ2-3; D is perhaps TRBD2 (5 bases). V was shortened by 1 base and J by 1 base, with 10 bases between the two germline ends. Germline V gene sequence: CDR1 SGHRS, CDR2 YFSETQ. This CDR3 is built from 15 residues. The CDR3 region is CASSLRGIGTDTQYF. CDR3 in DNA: TGCGCCAGCAGCTTGAGAGGGATTGGCACAGATACGCAGTATTTT.

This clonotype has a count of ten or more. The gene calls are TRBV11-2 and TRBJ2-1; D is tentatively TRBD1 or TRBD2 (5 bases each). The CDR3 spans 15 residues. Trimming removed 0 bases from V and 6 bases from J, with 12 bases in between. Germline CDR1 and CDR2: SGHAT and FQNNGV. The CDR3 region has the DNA TGTGCCAGCAGCTTAGACCTAGGGGAGTCCAATGAGCAGTTCTTC. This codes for CASSLDLGESNEQFF.

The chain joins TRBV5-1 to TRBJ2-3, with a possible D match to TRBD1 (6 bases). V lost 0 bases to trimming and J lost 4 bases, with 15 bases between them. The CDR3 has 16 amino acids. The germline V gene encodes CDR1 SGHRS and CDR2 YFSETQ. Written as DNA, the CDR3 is TGCGCCAGCAGCTTGGCCCAGGGGCAAATGCCAGATACGCAGTATTTT. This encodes CASSLAQGQMPDTQYF.